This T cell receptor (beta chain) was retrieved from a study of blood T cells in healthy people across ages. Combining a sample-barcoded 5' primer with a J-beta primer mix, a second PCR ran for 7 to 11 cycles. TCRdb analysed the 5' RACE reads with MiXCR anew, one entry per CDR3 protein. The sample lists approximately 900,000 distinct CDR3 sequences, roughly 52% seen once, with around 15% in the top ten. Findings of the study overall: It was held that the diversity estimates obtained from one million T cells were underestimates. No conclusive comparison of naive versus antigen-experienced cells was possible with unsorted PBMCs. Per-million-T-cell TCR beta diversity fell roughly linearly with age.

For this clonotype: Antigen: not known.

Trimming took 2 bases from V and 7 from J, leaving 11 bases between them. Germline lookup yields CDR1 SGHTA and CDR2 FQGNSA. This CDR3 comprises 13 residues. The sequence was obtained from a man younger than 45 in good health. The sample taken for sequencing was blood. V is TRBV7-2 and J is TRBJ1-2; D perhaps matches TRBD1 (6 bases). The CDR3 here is CASSLTGMGGYTF. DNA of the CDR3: TGTGCCAGCAGCTTAACAGGGATGGGTGGCTACACCTTC.